The 21 T cell receptor beta chains reported below all come from one sample, sequenced in a study of graft-versus-host responses after intestinal transplantation. The repertoire was sequenced with immunoSEQ multiplex PCR; TCRdb's copy has only in-frame clones and lacks some. Among around 100,000 clones listed, roughly 93% were seen once. The antigens these receptors bind are not known. This material consisted of unstimulated CD8+ T cells sorted from spleen or lymph node cells, taken before intestinal transplant. These receptors were collected from a human donor who received an intestinal transplant.

This clone appeared a single time. This chain connects TRBV7-9 to TRBJ2-7, with 13 bases fitting TRBD2. The CDR3 is 17 amino acids. CDR1 and CDR2 from the germline V gene are SEHNR and FQNEAQ (reference sequence). V lost 5 bases to trimming and J lost 3 bases; unmatched junction nucleotides: 10. The CDR3 DNA is TGTGCCAGCAGCGCCCTGACTAGCGGGGGGCCAGACTACGAGCAGTACTTC. This sequence encodes CASSALTSGGPDYEQYF.

Turning to this clone: Sequence at one end of the junction differs from germline and may be a read error. The chain employs TRBV4-2 and TRBJ1-3; D perhaps matches TRBD1 (5 bases). The germline CDR1 and CDR2 sequences are LGHNA and YNFKEQ. CDR3 length: 15 amino acids. CDR3 residues: CASSLGTSPGNTIYF. The CDR3 DNA reads as TGTGCCAGCAGCCTTGGGACCTCTCCTGGGAACACCATATATTTT.

DNA for the CDR3: TGCGCCAGCACCCTGGAAAACTCTGGGGCCAACGTCCTGACTTTC. Translating gives CASTLENSGANVLTF. The chain joins TRBV10-2 to TRBJ2-6; D remains unclear. This CDR3 spans 15 amino acids. V was cut by 7 bases and J by 0 bases, with 10 bases left in between. The germline V gene has CDR1 WSHSY and CDR2 SAAADI.

CDR3 region: CASSRVGGPPDTQYF. CDR3 DNA sequence: TGTGCCAGCAGCCGAGTCGGGGGGCCACCAGATACGCAGTATTTT. The rearrangement joins TRBV7-6 to TRBJ2-3; a possible D gene is TRBD2 (7 bases). CDR3 length: 15 residues. V lost 5 bases, J lost 4 bases, and 16 bases lay in between. CDR1 is SGHVS, CDR2 FNYEAQ, per germline. The variable domain in full, with the rest retrieved from reference TRBV7-6 and TRBJ2-3, is GAGVSQSPRYKVTKRGQDVALRCDPISGHVSLYWYRQALGQGPEFLTYFNYEAQQDKSGLPNDRFSAERPEGSISTLTIQRTEQRDSAMYRCASSRVGGPPDTQYFGPGTRLTVL.

The V and J genes are TRBV6-5 and TRBJ1-1, with 9 bases identical to TRBD1. The CDR3 has 14 residues. J lost 5 bases, V lost 6 bases, and 7 bases had no gene match. Looked up from germline, CDR1 is MNHEY and CDR2 is SVGAGI. The CDR3 DNA reads TGTGCCAGCAGGATGGGGGACAGGGATACTGAAGCTTTCTTT. It encodes CASRMGDRDTEAFF.

The V and J genes are TRBV5-8 and TRBJ2-7, with a tentative D call TRBD1 (6 bases). The CDR3 length is 16 residues. Germline CDR1 and CDR2: SGHTS and YDEGEE. The ends were cut back, 4 bases at V and 3 bases at J, with 20 bases in the middle. In DNA, the CDR3 is TGTGCCAGCAGCCTGAGCCTCAGGACAGCCCTCTACGAGCAGTACTTC. Encoded protein: CASSLSLRTALYEQYF.

This clone was picked up a small number of times. This chain links TRBV6-6 with TRBJ1-2; D gene uncertain. Germline V gives CDR1 MNHNY, CDR2 SVGAGI (reference sequence). V lost 0 bases and J 3 bases, leaving 11 bases between the germline ends. This CDR3 spans 15 amino acids. The CDR3 DNA sequence: TGTGCCAGCAGTTACTCGGGAGGGAGAGACTATGGCTACACCTTC. This codes for CASSYSGGRDYGYTF.

CDR3 sequence: CATTGTGNNEQFF. In DNA, the CDR3 is TGTGCCACCACCGGGACAGGGAACAATGAGCAGTTCTTC. The chain links TRBV15 to TRBJ2-1; 9 nucleotides line up with TRBD1. Trimming removed 7 bases from V and 5 bases from J; junction bases left unmatched: 3. Germline loops: CDR1 LNHNV, CDR2 YYDKDF (reference sequence). The CDR3 totals 13 residues. The full variable domain, completed using reference TRBV15 and TRBJ2-1, is DAMVIQNPRYQVTQFGKPVTLSCSQTLNHNVMYWYQQKSSQAPKLLFHYYDKDFNNEADTPDNFQSRRPNTSFCFLDIRSPGLGDTAMYLCATTGTGNNEQFFGPGTRLTVL.

The chain couples TRBV11-2 to TRBJ2-6; D possibly corresponds to TRBD1 (7 bases). This CDR3 has 17 amino acids. The germline V gene encodes CDR1 SGHAT and CDR2 FQNNGV. V lost 4 bases, J lost 6 bases, and 19 bases lay in between. CDR3 region: CASSSPGGQLAANVLTF. The CDR3 nucleotides are TGTGCCAGCAGCTCCCCCGGGGGACAGCTGGCGGCCAACGTCCTGACTTTC.

This chain connects TRBV5-1 to TRBJ2-2, with 14 bases fitting TRBD2. This CDR3 contains 17 residues. Germline assignment: CDR1 SGHRS and CDR2 YFSETQ. J was trimmed by 3 bases and V by 3 bases; bases with no gene match: 4. CDR3 sequence: CASSWGLAGAYTGELFF. The CDR3 coding sequence is TGCGCCAGCAGCTGGGGACTAGCGGGGGCCTACACCGGGGAGCTGTTTTTT.

The chain links TRBV5-1 to TRBJ1-1; D may be TRBD1 (6 bases). The CDR3 runs to 16 residues. Germline loops: CDR1 SGHRS, CDR2 YFSETQ. V shed 2 bases and J shed 3 bases, with 17 bases lying between them. The DNA of the CDR3 is TGCGCCAGCAGCTTACAGGGATATGGGATGGACACTGAAGCTTTCTTT. It codes for CASSLQGYGMDTEAFF.

This chain joins TRBV19 and TRBJ1-5; the D is unclear. The ends were cut back, 5 bases at V and 4 bases at J, with 15 bases in the middle. The germline CDR1 and CDR2 sequences are LNHDA and SQIVND (reference sequence). The CDR3 runs 15 residues. The CDR3 spells CASSLSDNQNQPQHF. DNA of the CDR3: TGTGCCAGTAGTCTCTCTGACAACCAGAATCAGCCCCAGCATTTT. Filled out from reference TRBV19 and TRBJ1-5, the complete variable domain reads DGGITQSPKYLFRKEGQNVTLSCEQNLNHDAMYWYRQDPGQGLRLIYYSQIVNDFQKGDIAEGYSVSREKKESFPLTVTSAQKNPTAFYLCASSLSDNQNQPQHFGDGTRLSIL.

The V and J genes are TRBV6-5 and TRBJ2-1; TRBD2 is a possible D gene (6 bases). Looked up from germline, CDR1 is MNHEY and CDR2 is SVGAGI. CDR3 length: 11 amino acids. Deletions cut 5 bases from V and 9 bases from J, with 8 bases between. In DNA form, the CDR3 reads TGTGCCAGCAGTCACGGGGGTGAGCAGTTCTTC. This sequence encodes CASSHGGEQFF.

This chain joins TRBV29-1 and TRBJ2-3; 7 bases are shared with TRBD2. From germline, CDR1 is SQVTM and CDR2 ANQGSEA. This CDR3 has 16 residues. Trimming cost V 7 bases and J 1 base; bases outside gene matches: 14. The CDR3 DNA reads TGCAGCGCCCATTCTCGGACTAGTTTTGGCACAGATACGCAGTATTTT. Translating it yields CSAHSRTSFGTDTQYF.

This chain connects TRBV7-2 to TRBJ1-1, with unresolved D. Trimming left V 3 bases short and J 1 base short, with 9 bases between. CDR1 SGHTA and CDR2 FQGNSA come from the germline V gene. The CDR3 spans 14 residues. The CDR3 here is CASSFYLGNTEAFF. DNA of the CDR3: TGTGCCAGCAGCTTCTATTTGGGGAACACTGAAGCTTTCTTT.

This chain links TRBV4-1 with TRBJ2-7, with D possibly TRBD1 on 6 matching bases. Germline-derived CDR1 and CDR2 are MGHRA and YSYEKL. The length of the CDR3 is 14 residues. V lost 4 bases, J lost 6 bases, and 16 bases lay in between. In DNA, the CDR3 is TGCGCCAGCAGCCCATTAGGGGGAGTAGGCGAGCAGTACTTC. Translated: CASSPLGGVGEQYF.

The V gene is TRBV6-1, the J gene TRBJ2-5; the match to TRBD1 covers 11 bases. CDR3 size: 16 residues. Trimming removed 4 bases from V and 5 bases from J; junction bases left unmatched: 9. Germline CDR1 and CDR2: MNHNS and SASEGT. The CDR3 sequence is CASSALGQGAKETQYF. For the CDR3, the DNA is TGTGCCAGCAGTGCCCTCGGACAGGGGGCGAAGGAGACCCAGTACTTC.

The V call is TRBV4-1, the J call TRBJ2-5; 11 positions agree with TRBD2. This CDR3 region has 16 residues. Germline CDR1 and CDR2: MGHRA and YSYEKL. The V gene end was trimmed by 1 base and the J gene end by 3 bases; junction bases not matched to a gene: 4. The CDR3 loop is CASSQGIAGGEETQYF. The CDR3 region has the DNA TGCGCCAGCAGCCAAGGCATAGCGGGGGGGGAAGAGACCCAGTACTTC.

This clone was recorded a few times. The CDR3 spells CSVEERTLYGGYTF. The CDR3 bases are TGCAGCGTTGAAGAGAGGACATTGTACGGTGGCTACACCTTC. The chain is built from TRBV29-1 and TRBJ1-2, with D perhaps matching TRBD1 (5 bases). Germline V gene data show CDR1 as SQVTM and CDR2 as ANQGSEA. The CDR3 totals 14 residues. Trimming shortened V by 0 bases and J by 7 bases, and 15 bases separated the two germline ends. Full variable domain (rest looked up from reference TRBV29-1 and TRBJ1-2): SAVISQKPSRDICQRGTSLTIQCQVDSQVTMMFWYRQQPGQSLTLIATANQGSEATYESGFVIDKFPISRPNLTFSTLTVSNMSPEDSSIYLCSVEERTLYGGYTFGSGTRLTVV.

CDR3 amino acids: CASSDSTGYNSPLHF. The CDR3 DNA is TGTGCCAGCTCAGACTCGACAGGGTATAATTCACCCCTCCACTTT. The gene calls are TRBV18 and TRBJ1-6; 7 bases align to TRBD1. J was trimmed by 4 bases and V by 5 bases; bases with no gene match: 5. The germline CDR1 and CDR2 sequences are KGHSH and LQKENI. The CDR3 length is 15 residues. Looking up the rest from reference TRBV18 and TRBJ1-6 gives the full variable domain: NAGVMQNPRHLVRRRGQEARLRCSPMKGHSHVYWYRQLPEEGLKFMVYLQKENIIDESGMPKERFSAEFPKEGPSILRIQQVVRGDSAAYFCASSDSTGYNSPLHFGNGTRLTVT.

On this clone: Since the CDR3 does not end with the conserved phenylalanine or tryptophan, this likely comes from a read error. It is unclear where the CDR3 begins or ends on the DNA, so no DNA is shown, and the CDR3 is as TCRdb lists it. The rearrangement joins TRBV2 to TRBJ1-1; TRBD1 was called by the table and not checked on the DNA. The CDR3 has 10 amino acids, counting both end residues. CDR1 and CDR2 (germline): SNHLY, FYNNEI. The CDR3 sequence: CASSPPQASI.